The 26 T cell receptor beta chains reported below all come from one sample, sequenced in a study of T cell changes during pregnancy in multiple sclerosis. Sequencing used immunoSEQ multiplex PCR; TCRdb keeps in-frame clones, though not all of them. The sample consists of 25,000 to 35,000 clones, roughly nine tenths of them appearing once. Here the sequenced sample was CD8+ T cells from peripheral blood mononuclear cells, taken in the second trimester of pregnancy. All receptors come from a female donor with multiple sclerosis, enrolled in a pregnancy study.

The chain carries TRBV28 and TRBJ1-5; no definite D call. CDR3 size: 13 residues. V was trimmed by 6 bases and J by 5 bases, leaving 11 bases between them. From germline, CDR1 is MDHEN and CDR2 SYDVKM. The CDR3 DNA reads TGTGCCAGCAGGACTCAGAGTTATCAGCCCCAGCATTTT. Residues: CASRTQSYQPQHF.

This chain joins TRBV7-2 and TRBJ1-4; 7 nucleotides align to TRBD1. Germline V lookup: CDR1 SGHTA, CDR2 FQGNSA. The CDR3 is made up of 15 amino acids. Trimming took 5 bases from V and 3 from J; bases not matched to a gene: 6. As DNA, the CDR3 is TGTGCCAGCAGCCAGCGGACAGGCTCTAATGAAAAACTGTTTTTT. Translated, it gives CASSQRTGSNEKLFF.

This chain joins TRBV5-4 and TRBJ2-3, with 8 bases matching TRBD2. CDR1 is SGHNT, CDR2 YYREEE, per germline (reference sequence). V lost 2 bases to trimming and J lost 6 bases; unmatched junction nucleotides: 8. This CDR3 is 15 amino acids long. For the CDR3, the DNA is TGTGCCAGCAGCTTTCTGGCGGGGGGTCTGGATACGCAGTATTTT. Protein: CASSFLAGGLDTQYF.

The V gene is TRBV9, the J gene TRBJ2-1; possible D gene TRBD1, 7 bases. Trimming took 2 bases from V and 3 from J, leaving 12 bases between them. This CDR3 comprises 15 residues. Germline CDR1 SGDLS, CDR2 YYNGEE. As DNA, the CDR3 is TGTGCCAGCAGCGTGGAGGGGGCGCTCTACAATGAGCAGTTCTTC. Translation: CASSVEGALYNEQFF. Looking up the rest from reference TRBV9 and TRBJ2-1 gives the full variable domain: DSGVTQTPKHLITATGQRVTLRCSPRSGDLSVYWYQQSLDQGLQFLIQYYNGEERAKGNILERFSAQQFPDLHSELNLSSLELGDSALYFCASSVEGALYNEQFFGPGTRLTVL.

The CDR3 loop is CASSPGTGGTTNEKLFF. In nucleotides, the CDR3 is TGTGCCAGCAGCCCCGGGACAGGGGGTACAACTAATGAAAAACTGTTTTTT. J is TRBJ1-4 and V is TRBV7-9, with TRBD1 matching 11 bases. The V gene end was trimmed by 5 bases and the J gene end by 0 bases; junction bases not matched to a gene: 5. Germline-derived CDR1 and CDR2 are SEHNR and FQNEAQ (reference sequence). The CDR3 covers 17 residues.

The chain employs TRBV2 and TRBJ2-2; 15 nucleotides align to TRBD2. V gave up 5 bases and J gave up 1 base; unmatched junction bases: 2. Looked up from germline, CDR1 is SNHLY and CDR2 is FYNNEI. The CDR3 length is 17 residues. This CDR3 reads CASSRTSGGENTGELFF. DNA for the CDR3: TGTGCCAGCAGTCGGACTAGCGGGGGGGAGAACACCGGGGAGCTGTTTTTT. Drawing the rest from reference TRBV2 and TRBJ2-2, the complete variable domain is EPEVTQTPSHQVTQMGQEVILRCVPISNHLYFYWYRQILGQKVEFLVSFYNNEISEKSEIFDDQFSVERPDGSNFTLKIRSTKLEDSAMYFCASSRTSGGENTGELFFGEGSRLTVL.

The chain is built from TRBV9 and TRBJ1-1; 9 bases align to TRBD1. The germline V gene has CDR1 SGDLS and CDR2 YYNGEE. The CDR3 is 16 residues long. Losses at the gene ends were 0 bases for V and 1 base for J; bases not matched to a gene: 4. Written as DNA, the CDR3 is TGTGCCAGCAGCGTAGAGGGGGACAGGGAGAACACTGAAGCTTTCTTT. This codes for CASSVEGDRENTEAFF. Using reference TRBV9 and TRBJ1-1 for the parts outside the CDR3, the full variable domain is DSGVTQTPKHLITATGQRVTLRCSPRSGDLSVYWYQQSLDQGLQFLIQYYNGEERAKGNILERFSAQQFPDLHSELNLSSLELGDSALYFCASSVEGDRENTEAFFGQGTRLTVV.

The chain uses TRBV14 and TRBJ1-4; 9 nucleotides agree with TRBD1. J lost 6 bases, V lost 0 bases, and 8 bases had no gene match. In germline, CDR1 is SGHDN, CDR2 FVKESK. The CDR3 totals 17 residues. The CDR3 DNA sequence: TGTGCCAGCAGCCAAGATGTACAGGGGGCGAGGGATGAAAAACTGTTTTTT. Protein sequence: CASSQDVQGARDEKLFF.

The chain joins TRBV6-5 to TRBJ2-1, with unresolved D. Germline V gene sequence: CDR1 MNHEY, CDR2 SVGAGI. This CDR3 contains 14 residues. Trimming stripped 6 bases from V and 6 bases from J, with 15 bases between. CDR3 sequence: CASRAVGYLNEQFF. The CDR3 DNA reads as TGTGCCAGCAGGGCCGTGGGCTACCTCAATGAGCAGTTCTTC.

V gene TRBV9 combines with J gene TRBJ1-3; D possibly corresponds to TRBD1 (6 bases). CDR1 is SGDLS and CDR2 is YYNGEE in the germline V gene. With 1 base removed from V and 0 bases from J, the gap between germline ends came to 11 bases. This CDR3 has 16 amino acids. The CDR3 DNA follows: TGTGCCAGCAGCGTAACACCGGACAGCTCTGGAAACACCATATATTTT. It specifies CASSVTPDSSGNTIYF.

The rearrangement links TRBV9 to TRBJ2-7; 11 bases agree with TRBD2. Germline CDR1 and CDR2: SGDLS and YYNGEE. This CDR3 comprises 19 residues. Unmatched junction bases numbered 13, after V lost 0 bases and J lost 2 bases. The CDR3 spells CASSVGASGRSGIAYEQYF. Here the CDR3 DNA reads TGTGCCAGCAGCGTAGGGGCTAGCGGGAGGTCGGGGATTGCCTACGAGCAGTACTTC.

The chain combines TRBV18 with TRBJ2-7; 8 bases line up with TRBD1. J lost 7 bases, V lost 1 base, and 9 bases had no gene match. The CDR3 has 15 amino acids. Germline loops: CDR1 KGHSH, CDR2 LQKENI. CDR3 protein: CASSPRGRTGIEQYF. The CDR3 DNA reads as TGTGCCAGCTCACCACGCGGACGGACAGGGATTGAGCAGTACTTC.

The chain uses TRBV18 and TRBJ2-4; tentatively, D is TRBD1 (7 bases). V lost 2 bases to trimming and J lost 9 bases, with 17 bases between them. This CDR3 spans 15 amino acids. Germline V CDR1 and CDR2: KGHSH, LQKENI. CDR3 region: CASSPSEGAGGIQYF. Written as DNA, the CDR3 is TGTGCCAGCTCACCATCGGAGGGGGCCGGCGGCATTCAGTACTTC.

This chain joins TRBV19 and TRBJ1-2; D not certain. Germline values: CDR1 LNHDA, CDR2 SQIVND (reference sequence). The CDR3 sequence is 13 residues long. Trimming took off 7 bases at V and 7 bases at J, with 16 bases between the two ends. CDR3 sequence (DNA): TGTGCCAGTACACCCCGGGGATCCGGTGGCTACACCTTC. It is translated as CASTPRGSGGYTF. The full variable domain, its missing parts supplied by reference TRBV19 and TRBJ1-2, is DGGITQSPKYLFRKEGQNVTLSCEQNLNHDAMYWYRQDPGQGLRLIYYSQIVNDFQKGDIAEGYSVSREKKESFPLTVTSAQKNPTAFYLCASTPRGSGGYTFGSGTRLTVV.

CDR3 protein: CASSPQMNTEAFF. The CDR3 coding sequence is TGTGCCAGCAGCCCGCAGATGAACACTGAAGCTTTCTTT. V is TRBV16 and J is TRBJ1-1; D gene uncertain. Trimming removed 4 bases at V and 0 bases at J, with 6 bases between. Germline CDR1 and CDR2: KGHSY and FQNENV. CDR3 length: 13 amino acids.

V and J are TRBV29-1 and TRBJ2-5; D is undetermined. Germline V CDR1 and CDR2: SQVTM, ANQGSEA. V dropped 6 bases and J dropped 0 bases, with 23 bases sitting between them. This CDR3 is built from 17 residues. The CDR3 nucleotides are TGCAGCGTCGGAGCCACCTGGATTAATAGGTACCAAGAGACCCAGTACTTC. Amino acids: CSVGATWINRYQETQYF.

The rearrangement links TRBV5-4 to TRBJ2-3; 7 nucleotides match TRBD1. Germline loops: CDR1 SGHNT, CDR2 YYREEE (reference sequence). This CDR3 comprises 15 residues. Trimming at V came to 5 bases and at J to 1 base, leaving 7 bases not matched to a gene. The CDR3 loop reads CASRNRGRRTDTQYF. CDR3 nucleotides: TGTGCCAGCAGAAACAGGGGAAGGCGCACAGATACGCAGTATTTT.

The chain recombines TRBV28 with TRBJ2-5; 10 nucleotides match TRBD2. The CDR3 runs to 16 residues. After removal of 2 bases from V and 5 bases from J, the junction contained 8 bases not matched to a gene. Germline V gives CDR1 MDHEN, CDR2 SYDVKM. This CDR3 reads CASSLTSGKTRETQYF. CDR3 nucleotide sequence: TGTGCCAGCAGTTTAACTAGCGGGAAAACGAGGGAGACCCAGTACTTC.

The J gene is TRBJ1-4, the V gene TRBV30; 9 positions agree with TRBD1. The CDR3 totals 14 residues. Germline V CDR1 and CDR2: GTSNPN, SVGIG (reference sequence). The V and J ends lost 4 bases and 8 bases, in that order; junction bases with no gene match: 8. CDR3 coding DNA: TGTGCCTGGAAAACCGGGACAGGGAAGGAAAAACTGTTTTTT. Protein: CAWKTGTGKEKLFF. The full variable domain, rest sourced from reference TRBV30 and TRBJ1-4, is SQTIHQWPATLVQPVGSPLSLECTVEGTSNPNLYWYRQAAGRGLQLLFYSVGIGQISSEVPQNLSASRPQDRQFILSSKKLLLSDSGFYLCAWKTGTGKEKLFFGSGTQLSVL.

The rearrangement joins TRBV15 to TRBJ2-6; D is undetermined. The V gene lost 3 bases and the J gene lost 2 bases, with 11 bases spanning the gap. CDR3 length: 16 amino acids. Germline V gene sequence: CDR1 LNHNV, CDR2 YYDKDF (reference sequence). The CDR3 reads CATSSTYGAGANVLTF. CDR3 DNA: TGTGCCACCAGCAGCACCTACGGAGCTGGGGCCAACGTCCTGACTTTC.

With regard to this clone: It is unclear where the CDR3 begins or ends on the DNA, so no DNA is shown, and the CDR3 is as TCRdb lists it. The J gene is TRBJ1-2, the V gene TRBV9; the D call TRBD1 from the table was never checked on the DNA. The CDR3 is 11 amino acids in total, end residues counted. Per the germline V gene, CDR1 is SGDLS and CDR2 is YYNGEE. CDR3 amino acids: CASSVGTGASF.

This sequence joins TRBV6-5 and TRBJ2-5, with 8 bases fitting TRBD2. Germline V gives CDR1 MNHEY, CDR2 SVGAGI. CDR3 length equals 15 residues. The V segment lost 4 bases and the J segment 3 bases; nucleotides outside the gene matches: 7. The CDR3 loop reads CASSWSSGLKETQYF. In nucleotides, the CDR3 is TGTGCCAGCAGTTGGTCTAGCGGGCTTAAAGAGACCCAGTACTTC.

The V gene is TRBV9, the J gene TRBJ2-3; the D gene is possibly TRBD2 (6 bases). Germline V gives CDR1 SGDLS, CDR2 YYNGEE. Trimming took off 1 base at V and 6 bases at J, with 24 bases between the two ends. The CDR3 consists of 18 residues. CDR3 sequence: CASSVTGLLLRDLDTQYF. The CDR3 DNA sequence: TGTGCCAGCAGCGTAACGGGACTCCTTCTTCGCGATCTTGATACGCAGTATTTT.

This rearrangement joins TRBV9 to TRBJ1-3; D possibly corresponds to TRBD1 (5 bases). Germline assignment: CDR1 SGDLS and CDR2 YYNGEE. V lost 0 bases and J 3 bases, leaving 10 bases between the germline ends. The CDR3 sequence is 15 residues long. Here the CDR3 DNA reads TGTGCCAGCAGCGTAGCTGGGGGGGTTGGAAACACCATATATTTT. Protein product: CASSVAGGVGNTIYF.

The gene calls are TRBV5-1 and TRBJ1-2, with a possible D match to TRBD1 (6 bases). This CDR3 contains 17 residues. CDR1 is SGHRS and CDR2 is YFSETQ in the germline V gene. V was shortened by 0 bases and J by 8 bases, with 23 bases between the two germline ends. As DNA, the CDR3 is TGCGCCAGCAGCTTGGACCCGAGCAGGGGAAATACTTGGGGCTACACCTTC. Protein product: CASSLDPSRGNTWGYTF.

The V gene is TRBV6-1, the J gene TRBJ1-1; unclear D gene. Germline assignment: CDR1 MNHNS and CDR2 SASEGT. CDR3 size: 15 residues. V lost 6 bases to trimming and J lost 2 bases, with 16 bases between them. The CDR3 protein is CASRDLRRVNTEAFF. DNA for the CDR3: TGTGCCAGCAGAGACTTGAGACGGGTTAACACTGAAGCTTTCTTT.